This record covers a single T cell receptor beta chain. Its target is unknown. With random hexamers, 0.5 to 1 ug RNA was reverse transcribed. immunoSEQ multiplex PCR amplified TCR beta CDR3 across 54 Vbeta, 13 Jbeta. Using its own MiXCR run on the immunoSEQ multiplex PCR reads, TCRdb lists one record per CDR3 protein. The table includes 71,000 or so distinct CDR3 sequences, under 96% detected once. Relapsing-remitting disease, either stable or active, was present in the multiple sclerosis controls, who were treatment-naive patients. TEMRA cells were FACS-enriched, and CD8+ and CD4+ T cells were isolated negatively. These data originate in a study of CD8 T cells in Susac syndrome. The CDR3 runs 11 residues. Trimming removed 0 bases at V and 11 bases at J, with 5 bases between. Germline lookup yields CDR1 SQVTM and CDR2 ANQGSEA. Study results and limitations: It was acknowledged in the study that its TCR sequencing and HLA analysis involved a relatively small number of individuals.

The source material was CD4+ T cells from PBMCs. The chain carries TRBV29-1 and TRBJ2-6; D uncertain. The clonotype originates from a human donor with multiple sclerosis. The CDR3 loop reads CSVEENDVLTF. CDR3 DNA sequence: TGCAGCGTTGAAGAGAACGACGTCCTGACTTTC.